A single sample is the source of the 6 T cell receptor beta chains below, sequenced in a study of response to subunit inactivated influenza vaccine. Via MiXCR, TCRdb re-called the RT-PCR reads, giving one row per CDR3 protein. Here the sample spans about 520,000 distinct CDR3 sequences, around 7.9% being singletons. The sample in question was PBMCs from blood, obtained around 2 years after vaccination. The source of these receptors is a man between 50 and 75 years old who received an inactivated influenza vaccine.

This clonotype was seen many times. This chain uses TRBV15 with TRBJ2-3, with D perhaps matching TRBD2 (6 bases). The CDR3 spans 15 residues. V lost 1 base and J 0 bases, leaving 8 bases between the germline ends. Germline V gene data show CDR1 as LNHNV and CDR2 as YYDKDF (reference sequence). CDR3 sequence: CATSRVRESTDTQYF. The CDR3 DNA is TGTGCCACCAGCAGAGTTCGGGAGAGCACAGATACGCAGTATTTT.

The chain links TRBV20-1 to TRBJ1-6; D not certain. V was trimmed by 0 bases and J by 0 bases, leaving 9 bases between them. CDR3 length: 16 amino acids. CDR1 is DFQATT, CDR2 SNEGSKA, per germline (reference sequence). CDR3 residues: CSARDRGSSYNSPLHF. The DNA of the CDR3 is TGCAGTGCTAGAGATCGAGGGAGCTCCTATAATTCACCCCTCCACTTT.

On this clonotype: A much larger clone sits a single nucleotide away, making a read error possible. The chain has TRBV12-3 or TRBV12-4 and TRBJ2-7; either TRBD1 or TRBD2 may supply D (5 bases each). CDR3 length: 13 amino acids. This CDR3 reads CSSSLGEIYEQYF. CDR3 bases: TGTTCCAGCAGTCTGGGGGAGATCTACGAGCAGTACTTC.

A few counts support this clonotype. The CDR3 here is CASSTIKTVTDTQYF. In nucleotides, the CDR3 is TGTGCCAGCAGTACGATTAAGACAGTCACAGATACGCAGTATTTT. The chain is built from TRBV27 and TRBJ2-3, with a possible D match to TRBD1 (5 bases). V lost 5 bases and J 2 bases, leaving 14 bases between the germline ends. The CDR3 is made up of 15 amino acids. Germline V gene sequence: CDR1 MNHEY, CDR2 SMNVEV (reference sequence).

This clonotype was counted a few times. The chain couples TRBV12-3 or TRBV12-4 to TRBJ1-1, with 12 bases lining up with TRBD1. This CDR3 contains 18 residues. The J segment lost 4 bases and the V segment lost 7 bases, leaving 16 bases of the junction unmatched. CDR3 in amino acids: CASTRGDGTGGGSTEAFF. Written as DNA, the CDR3 is TGTGCCAGCACCAGAGGCGACGGGACAGGGGGCGGGAGCACTGAAGCTTTCTTT.

The rearrangement joins TRBV15 to TRBJ2-5; D is perhaps TRBD1 or TRBD2 (6 bases each). CDR1 LNHNV and CDR2 YYDKDF come from the germline V gene (reference sequence). V was trimmed by 3 bases and J by 2 bases, leaving 16 bases between them. The CDR3 spans 16 residues. This chain's CDR3 is CATSRGGGQLQETQYF. The CDR3, as DNA: TGTGCCACCAGCAGGGGGGGAGGACAGCTACAAGAGACCCAGTACTTC.